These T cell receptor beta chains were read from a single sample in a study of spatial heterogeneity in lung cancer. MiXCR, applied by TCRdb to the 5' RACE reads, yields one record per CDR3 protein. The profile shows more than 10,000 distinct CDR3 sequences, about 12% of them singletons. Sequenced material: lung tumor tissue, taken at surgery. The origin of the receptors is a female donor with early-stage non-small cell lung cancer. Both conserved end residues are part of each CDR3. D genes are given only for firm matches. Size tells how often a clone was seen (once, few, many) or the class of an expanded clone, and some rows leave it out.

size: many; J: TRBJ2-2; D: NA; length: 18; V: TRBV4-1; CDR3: CASSQLERGSGNTGELFF; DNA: TGCGCCAGCAGCCAATTGGAGAGGGGTAGCGGGAACACCGGGGAGCTGTTTTTT
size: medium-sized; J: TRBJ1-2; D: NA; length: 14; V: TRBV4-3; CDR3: CASSQDGGNYGYTF; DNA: TGCGCCAGCAGCCAAGATGGGGGAAACTATGGCTACACCTTC
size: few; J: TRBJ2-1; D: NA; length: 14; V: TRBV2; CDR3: CASSEWRVHNEQFF; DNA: TGTGCCAGCAGTGAATGGCGGGTCCACAATGAGCAGTTCTTC
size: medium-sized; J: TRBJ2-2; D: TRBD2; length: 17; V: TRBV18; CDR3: CASSPTTPREMAFGLFF; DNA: TGTGCCAGCTCACCAACGACTCCGCGGGAGATGGCGTTTGGGCTGTTTTTT
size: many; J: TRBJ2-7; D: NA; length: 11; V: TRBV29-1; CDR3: CSGRRGYEQYF; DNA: TGCAGCGGGAGACGGGGTTACGAGCAGTACTTC
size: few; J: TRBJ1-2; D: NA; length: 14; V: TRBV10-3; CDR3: CAISVEGGPYGYTF; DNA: TGTGCCATCAGTGTTGAGGGTGGGCCCTATGGCTACACCTTC
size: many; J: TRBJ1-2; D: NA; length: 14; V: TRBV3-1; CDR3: CASSQLEGFYGYTF; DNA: TGTGCCAGCAGCCAACTAGAGGGGTTCTATGGCTACACCTTC
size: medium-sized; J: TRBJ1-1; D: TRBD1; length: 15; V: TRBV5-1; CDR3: CASSLRLGTAKEAFF; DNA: TGCGCCAGCAGCCTCCGACTCGGGACAGCCAAAGAAGCTTTCTTT
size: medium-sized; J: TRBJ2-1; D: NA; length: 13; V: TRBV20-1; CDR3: CSAQDGRNNEQFF; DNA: TGCAGTGCCCAGGACGGGCGAAACAATGAGCAGTTCTTC
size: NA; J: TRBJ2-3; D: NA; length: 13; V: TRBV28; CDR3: CASSVGGSDTQYF; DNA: TGTGCCAGCAGTGTCGGAGGTTCAGATACGCAGTATTTT